These 2 T cell receptor beta chains originate from one sample sequenced in a study of blood T cell repertoires in COVID-19. Libraries were prepared by immunoSEQ multiplex PCR; TCRdb keeps only in-frame clonotypes and omits some of them. The table includes roughly 240,000 clones, over 75% detected once. Sequencing used peripheral blood. The receptor set was obtained from a man aged 45-60 years with COVID-19, enrolled during active disease.

The chain combines TRBV28 with TRBJ1-6; D may be TRBD1 (5 bases). The CDR3 length is 13 residues. Deletions cut 8 bases from V and 7 bases from J, with 12 bases between. Germline CDR1 MDHEN, CDR2 SYDVKM. CDR3 nucleotide sequence: TGTGCCAGCGGGGGAGGGGTCAATTCACCCCTCCACTTT. Translation: CASGGGVNSPLHF.

There are a few counts of this clone. The chain carries TRBV10-3 and TRBJ2-7, with a tentative D call TRBD2 (5 bases). CDR1 ENHRY and CDR2 SYGVKD come from the germline V gene. The CDR3 contains 14 residues. Trimming took 0 bases from V and 6 from J, leaving 12 bases between them. CDR3 in amino acids: CAISESARSGEQYF. CDR3 coding DNA: TGTGCCATCAGTGAGTCCGCCAGGAGCGGCGAGCAGTACTTC.